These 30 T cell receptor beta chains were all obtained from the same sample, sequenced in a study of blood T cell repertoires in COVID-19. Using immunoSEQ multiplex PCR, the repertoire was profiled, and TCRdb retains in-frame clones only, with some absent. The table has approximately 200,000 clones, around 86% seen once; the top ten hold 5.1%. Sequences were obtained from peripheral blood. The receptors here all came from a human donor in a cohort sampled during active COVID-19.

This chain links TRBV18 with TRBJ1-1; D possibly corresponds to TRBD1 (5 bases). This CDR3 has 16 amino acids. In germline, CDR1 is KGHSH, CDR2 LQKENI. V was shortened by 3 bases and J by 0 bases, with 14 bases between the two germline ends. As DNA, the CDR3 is TGTGCCAGCTCACCTACCAGGGCGGGGATGAACACTGAAGCTTTCTTT. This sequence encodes CASSPTRAGMNTEAFF.

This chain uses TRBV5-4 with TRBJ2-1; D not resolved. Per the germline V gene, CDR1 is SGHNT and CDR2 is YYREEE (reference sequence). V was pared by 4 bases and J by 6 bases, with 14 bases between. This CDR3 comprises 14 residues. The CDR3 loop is CASSLDRWSNEQFF. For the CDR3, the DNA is TGTGCCAGCAGCCTGGACCGGTGGAGCAATGAGCAGTTCTTC.

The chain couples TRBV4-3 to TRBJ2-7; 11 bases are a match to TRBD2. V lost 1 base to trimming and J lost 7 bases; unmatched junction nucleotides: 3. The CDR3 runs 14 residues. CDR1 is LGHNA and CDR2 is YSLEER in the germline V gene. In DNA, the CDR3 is TGCGCCAGCAGCCAAGCAGGACTAGCGGGTGAGCAGTACTTC. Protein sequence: CASSQAGLAGEQYF.

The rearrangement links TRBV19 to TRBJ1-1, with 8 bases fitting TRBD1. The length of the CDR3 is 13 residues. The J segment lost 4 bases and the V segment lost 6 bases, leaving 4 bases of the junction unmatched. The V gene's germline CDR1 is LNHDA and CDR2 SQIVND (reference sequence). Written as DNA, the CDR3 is TGTGCCAGTAGAGATACAGGGGGCACTGAAGCTTTCTTT. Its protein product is CASRDTGGTEAFF.

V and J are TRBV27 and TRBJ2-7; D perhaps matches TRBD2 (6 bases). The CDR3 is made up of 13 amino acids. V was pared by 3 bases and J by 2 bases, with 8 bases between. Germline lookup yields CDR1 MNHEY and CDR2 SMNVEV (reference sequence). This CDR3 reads CASSFGSTYEQYF. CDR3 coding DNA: TGTGCCAGCAGTTTCGGGAGTACCTACGAGCAGTACTTC.

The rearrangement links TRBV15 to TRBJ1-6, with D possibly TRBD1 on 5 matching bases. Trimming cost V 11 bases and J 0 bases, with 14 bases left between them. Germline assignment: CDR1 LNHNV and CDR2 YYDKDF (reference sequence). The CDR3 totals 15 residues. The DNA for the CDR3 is TGTGCCTCCCAAGACAGTAGCTCCTATAATTCACCCCTCCACTTT. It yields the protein CASQDSSSYNSPLHF.

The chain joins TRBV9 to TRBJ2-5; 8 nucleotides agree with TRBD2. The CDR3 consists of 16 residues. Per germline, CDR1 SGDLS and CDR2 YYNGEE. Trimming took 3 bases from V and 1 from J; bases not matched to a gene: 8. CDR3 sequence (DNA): TGTGCCAGCAGCGCAATGGGCGGGAGGACCCAAGAGACCCAGTACTTC. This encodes CASSAMGGRTQETQYF.

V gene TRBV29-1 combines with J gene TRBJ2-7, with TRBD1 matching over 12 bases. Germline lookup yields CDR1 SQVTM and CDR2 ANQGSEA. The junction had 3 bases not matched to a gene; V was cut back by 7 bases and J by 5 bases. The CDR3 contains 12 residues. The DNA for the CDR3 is TGCAGCGCTGGGACAGGGGGCGACGAGCAGTACTTC. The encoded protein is CSAGTGGDEQYF.

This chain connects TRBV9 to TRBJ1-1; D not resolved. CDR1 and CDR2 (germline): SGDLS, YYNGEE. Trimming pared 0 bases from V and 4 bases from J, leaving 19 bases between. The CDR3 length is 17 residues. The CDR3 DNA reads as TGTGCCAGCAGCGTAGTAGTGGGAGCCTATCGGGGCACTGAAGCTTTCTTT. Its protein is CASSVVVGAYRGTEAFF.

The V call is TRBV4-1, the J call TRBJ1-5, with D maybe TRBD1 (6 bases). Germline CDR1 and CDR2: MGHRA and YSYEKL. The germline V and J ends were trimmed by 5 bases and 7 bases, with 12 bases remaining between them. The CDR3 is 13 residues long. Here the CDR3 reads CASSWNRDQPQHF. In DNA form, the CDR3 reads TGCGCCAGCAGCTGGAACAGGGACCAGCCCCAGCATTTT.

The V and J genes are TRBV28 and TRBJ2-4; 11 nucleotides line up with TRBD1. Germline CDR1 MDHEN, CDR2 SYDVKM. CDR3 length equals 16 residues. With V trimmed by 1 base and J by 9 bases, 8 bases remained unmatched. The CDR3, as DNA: TGTGCCAGCAGTTTATTAAGCCCGGGACAGGGGGGCATTCAGTACTTC. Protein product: CASSLLSPGQGGIQYF.

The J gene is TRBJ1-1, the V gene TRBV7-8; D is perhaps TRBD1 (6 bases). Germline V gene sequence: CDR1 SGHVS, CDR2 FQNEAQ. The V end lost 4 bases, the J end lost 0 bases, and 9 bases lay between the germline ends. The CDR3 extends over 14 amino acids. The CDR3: CASSYGQMNTEAFF. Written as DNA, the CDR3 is TGTGCCAGCAGCTACGGACAGATGAACACTGAAGCTTTCTTT. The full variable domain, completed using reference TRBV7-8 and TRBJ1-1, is GAGVSQSPRYKVAKRGQDVALRCDPISGHVSLFWYQQALGQGPEFLTYFQNEAQLDKSGLPSDRFFAERPEGSVSTLKIQRTQQEDSAVYLCASSYGQMNTEAFFGQGTRLTVV.

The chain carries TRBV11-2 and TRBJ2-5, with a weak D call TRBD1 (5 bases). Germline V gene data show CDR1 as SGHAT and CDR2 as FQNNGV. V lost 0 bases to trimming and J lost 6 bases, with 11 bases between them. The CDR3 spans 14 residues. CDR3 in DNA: TGTGCCAGCAGCTTAGACCGCAGGGCTAAGACCCAGTACTTC. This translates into CASSLDRRAKTQYF.

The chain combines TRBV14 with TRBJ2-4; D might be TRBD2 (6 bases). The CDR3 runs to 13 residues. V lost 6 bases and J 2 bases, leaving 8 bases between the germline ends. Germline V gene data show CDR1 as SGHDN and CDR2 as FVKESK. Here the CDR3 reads CASSRDSKNIQYF. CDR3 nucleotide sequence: TGTGCCAGCAGTCGGGACTCCAAAAACATTCAGTACTTC.

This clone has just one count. In DNA form, the CDR3 reads TGTGCCAGCAAAGGGGTGAGGAGCAATCAGCCCCAGCATTTT. This gives the protein CASKGVRSNQPQHF. The genes are TRBV21-1 and TRBJ1-5; the table names TRBD1, a call not compared with the DNA. TRBV21-1 is labeled a pseudogene. This CDR3 has 14 residues.

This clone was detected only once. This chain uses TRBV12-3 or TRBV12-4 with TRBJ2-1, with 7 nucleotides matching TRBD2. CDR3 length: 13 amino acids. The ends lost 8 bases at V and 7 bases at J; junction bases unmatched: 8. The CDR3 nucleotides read TGTGCCAGCTCACGGGAGGACGGGAATGAGCAGTTCTTC. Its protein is CASSREDGNEQFF.

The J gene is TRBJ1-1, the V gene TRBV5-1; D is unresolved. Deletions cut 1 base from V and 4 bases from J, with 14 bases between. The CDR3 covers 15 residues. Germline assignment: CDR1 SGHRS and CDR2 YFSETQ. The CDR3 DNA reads TGCGCCAGCAGCTTGTACCCCGGACTGAGCACTGAAGCTTTCTTT. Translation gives CASSLYPGLSTEAFF.

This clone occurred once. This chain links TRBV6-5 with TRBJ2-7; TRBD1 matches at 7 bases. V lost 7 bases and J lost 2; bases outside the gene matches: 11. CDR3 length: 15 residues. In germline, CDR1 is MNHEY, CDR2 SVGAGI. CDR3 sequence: CASTREGALTYEQYF. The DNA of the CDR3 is TGTGCCAGCACCCGCGAGGGGGCCCTTACCTACGAGCAGTACTTC.

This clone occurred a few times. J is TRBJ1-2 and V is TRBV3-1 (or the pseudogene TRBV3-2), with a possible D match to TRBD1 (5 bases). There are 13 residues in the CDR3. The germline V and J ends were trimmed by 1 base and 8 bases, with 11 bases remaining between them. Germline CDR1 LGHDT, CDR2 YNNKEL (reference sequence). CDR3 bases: TGTGCCAGCAGCCAAGCACAGGTTGGAGGCTACACCTTC. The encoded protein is CASSQAQVGGYTF.

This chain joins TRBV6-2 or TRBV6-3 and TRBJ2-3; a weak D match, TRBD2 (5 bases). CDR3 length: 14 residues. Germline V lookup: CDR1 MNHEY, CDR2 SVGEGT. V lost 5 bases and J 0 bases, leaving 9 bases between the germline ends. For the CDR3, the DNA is TGTGCCAGCAGTCACCGGACTAGCACAGATACGCAGTATTTT. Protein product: CASSHRTSTDTQYF.

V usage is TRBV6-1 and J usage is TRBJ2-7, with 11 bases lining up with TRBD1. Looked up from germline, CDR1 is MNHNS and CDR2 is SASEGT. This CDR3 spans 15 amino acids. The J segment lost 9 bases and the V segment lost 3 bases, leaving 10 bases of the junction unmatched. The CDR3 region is CASSERPGQGGVQYF. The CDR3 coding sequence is TGTGCCAGCAGTGAGCGACCGGGACAGGGGGGTGTGCAGTACTTC.

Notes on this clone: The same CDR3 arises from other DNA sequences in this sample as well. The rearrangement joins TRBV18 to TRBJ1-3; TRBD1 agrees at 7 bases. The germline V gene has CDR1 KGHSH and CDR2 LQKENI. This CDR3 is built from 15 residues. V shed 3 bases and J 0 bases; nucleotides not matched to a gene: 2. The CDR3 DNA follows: TGTGCCAGCTCACCGAACAGGGGCTCTGGAAACACCATATATTTT. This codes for CASSPNRGSGNTIYF.

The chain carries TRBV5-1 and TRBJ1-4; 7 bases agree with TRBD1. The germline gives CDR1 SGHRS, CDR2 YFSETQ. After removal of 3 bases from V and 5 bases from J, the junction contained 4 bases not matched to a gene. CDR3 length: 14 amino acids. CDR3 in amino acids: CASSSGTENEKLFF. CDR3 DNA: TGCGCCAGCAGCTCCGGGACAGAGAATGAAAAACTGTTTTTT.

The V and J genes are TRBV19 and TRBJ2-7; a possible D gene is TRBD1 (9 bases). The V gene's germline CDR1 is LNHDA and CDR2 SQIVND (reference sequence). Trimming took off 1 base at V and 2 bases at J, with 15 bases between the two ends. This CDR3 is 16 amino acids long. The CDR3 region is CASSIVAGQGAYEQYF. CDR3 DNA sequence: TGTGCCAGTAGTATAGTAGCGGGACAGGGAGCCTACGAGCAGTACTTC.

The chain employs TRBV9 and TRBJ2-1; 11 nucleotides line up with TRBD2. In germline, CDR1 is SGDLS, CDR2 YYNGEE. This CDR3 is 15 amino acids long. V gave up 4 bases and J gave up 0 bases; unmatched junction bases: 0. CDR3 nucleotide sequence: TGTGCCAGCAGCACTAGCGGGAGCTCCTACAATGAGCAGTTCTTC. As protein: CASSTSGSSYNEQFF.

The CDR3 sequence: CASSPPPSGSYEQYF. DNA for the CDR3: TGTGCCAGCTCACCACCGCCTAGCGGCTCCTACGAGCAGTACTTC. The chain links TRBV18 to TRBJ2-7; TRBD2 matches 7 bases. The ends lost 0 bases at V and 0 bases at J; junction bases unmatched: 2. This CDR3 is 15 amino acids long. Per the germline V gene, CDR1 is KGHSH and CDR2 is LQKENI.

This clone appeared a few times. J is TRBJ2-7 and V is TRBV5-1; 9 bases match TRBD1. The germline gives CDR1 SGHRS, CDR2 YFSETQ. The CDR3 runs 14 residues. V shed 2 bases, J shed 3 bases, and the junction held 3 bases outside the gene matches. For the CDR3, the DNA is TGCGCCAGCAGCTTTCCGGGACAGGGCTACGAGCAGTACTTC. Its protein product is CASSFPGQGYEQYF. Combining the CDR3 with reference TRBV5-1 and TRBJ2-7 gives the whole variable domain KAGVTQTPRYLIKTRGQQVTLSCSPISGHRSVSWYQQTPGQGLQFLFEYFSETQRNKGNFPGRFSGRQFSNSRSEMNVSTLELGDSALYLCASSFPGQGYEQYFGPGTRLTVT.

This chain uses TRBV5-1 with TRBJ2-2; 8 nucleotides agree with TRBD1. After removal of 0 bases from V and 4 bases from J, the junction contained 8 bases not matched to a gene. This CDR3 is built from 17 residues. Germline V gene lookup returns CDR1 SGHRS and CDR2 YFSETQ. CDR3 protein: CASSLDQGARVTGELFF. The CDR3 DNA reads TGCGCCAGCAGCTTGGATCAGGGGGCGCGTGTCACCGGGGAGCTGTTTTTT. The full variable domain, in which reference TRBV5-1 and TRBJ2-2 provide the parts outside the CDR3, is KAGVTQTPRYLIKTRGQQVTLSCSPISGHRSVSWYQQTPGQGLQFLFEYFSETQRNKGNFPGRFSGRQFSNSRSEMNVSTLELGDSALYLCASSLDQGARVTGELFFGEGSRLTVL.

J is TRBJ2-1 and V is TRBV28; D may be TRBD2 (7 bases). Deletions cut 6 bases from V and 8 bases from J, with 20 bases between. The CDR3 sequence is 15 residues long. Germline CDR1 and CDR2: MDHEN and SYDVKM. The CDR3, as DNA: TGTGCCAGCAGCCACGGGGGGCGGGAGTACCATGAGCAGTTCTTC. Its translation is CASSHGGREYHEQFF. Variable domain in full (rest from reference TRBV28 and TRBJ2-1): DVKVTQSSRYLVKRTGEKVFLECVQDMDHENMFWYRQDPGLGLRLIYFSYDVKMKEKGDIPEGYSVSREKKERFSLILESASTNQTSMYLCASSHGGREYHEQFFGPGTRLTVL.

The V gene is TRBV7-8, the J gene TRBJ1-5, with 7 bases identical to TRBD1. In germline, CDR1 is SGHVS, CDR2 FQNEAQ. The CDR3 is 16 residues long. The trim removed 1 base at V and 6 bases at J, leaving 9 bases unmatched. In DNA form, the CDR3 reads TGTGCCAGCAGCTTAGTCGGACAGGCCTCGGGTCAGCCCCAGCATTTT. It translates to CASSLVGQASGQPQHF.